Listed below are T cell receptor beta chains from one sample, sequenced in a study of blood T cell repertoires in COVID-19. Here immunoSEQ multiplex PCR was the method, and the copy in TCRdb shows in-frame clones only, minus some. The sample includes 200,000 to 300,000 clones, about four fifths of them seen just once. The sequenced sample consisted of peripheral blood. These receptors originate from a woman aged 80 or older with acute or convalescent COVID-19. CDR3s include the opening cysteine and the closing phenylalanine or tryptophan. The order of the fields is clone size, V gene, J gene, D gene, CDR3 protein, CDR3 DNA. D genes are given only for firm matches. A clone size is listed for some rows: how often the clone was seen (once, few, many), or a class if it is expanded.

NA	TRBV3-1/TRBV3-2	TRBJ1-6	NA	CASSQTRSLNSPLHF	TGTGCCAGCAGCCAAACGAGGTCCCTTAATTCACCCCTCCACTTT
NA	TRBV4-1	TRBJ2-2	TRBD2	CASSHSSGGKHTGELFF	TGCGCCAGCAGCCACTCGAGCGGGGGTAAACATACCGGGGAGCTGTTTTTT
NA	TRBV5-1	TRBJ2-5	NA	CASSLDIAAWPQYF	TGCGCCAGCAGCTTGGACATCGCGGCGTGGCCCCAGTACTTC
NA	TRBV6-5	TRBJ1-1	NA	CASSYSDKGKDTEAFF	TGTGCCAGCAGTTACTCAGATAAGGGGAAGGACACTGAAGCTTTCTTT
NA	TRBV30	TRBJ2-7	TRBD1	CAWSRQGSSYEQYF	TGTGCCTGGAGTCGACAGGGGTCCTCCTACGAGCAGTACTTC
NA	TRBV7-6	TRBJ2-5	NA	CASSLGGQGPETQYF	TGTGCCAGCAGCTTAGGGGGGCAAGGCCCTGAGACCCAGTACTTC
NA	TRBV10-3	TRBJ2-1	NA	CAISESKRNYNEQFF	TGTGCCATCAGTGAGTCGAAGCGGAACTACAATGAGCAGTTCTTC
once	TRBV15	TRBJ1-2	NA	CATSSLGETNYGYTF	TGTGCCACCAGCAGCCTCGGGGAGACTAACTATGGCTACACCTTC
few	TRBV27	TRBJ2-6	TRBD1	CASSLTPTGPTGANVLTF	TGTGCCAGCAGCCTTACCCCGACAGGGCCCACTGGGGCCAACGTCCTGACTTTC
NA	TRBV3-1/TRBV3-2	TRBJ1-5	NA	CASSRDRDQPQHF	TGTGCCAGCAGCCGTGACAGAGATCAGCCCCAGCATTTT
NA	TRBV3-1/TRBV3-2	TRBJ1-2	NA	CASSQVLGLPQGYTF	TGTGCCAGCAGCCAGGTACTGGGACTGCCGCAAGGCTACACCTTC
NA	TRBV5-1	TRBJ1-1	NA	CASSFRTDHTEAFF	TGCGCCAGCAGCTTCAGGACAGACCACACTGAAGCTTTCTTT
NA	TRBV19	TRBJ2-2	TRBD2	CASGVAGRYTGELFF	TGTGCCTCTGGGGTAGCGGGGCGGTACACCGGGGAGCTGTTTTTT
NA	TRBV7-9	TRBJ2-1	TRBD1	CASSFPGTVTLSSYNEQFF	TGTGCCAGCAGCTTCCCCGGGACAGTCACCTTAAGCTCCTACAATGAGCAGTTCTTC
NA	TRBV12-3/TRBV12-4	TRBJ1-1	NA	CASTGDYTEAFF	TGTGCCAGCACCGGAGATTACACTGAAGCTTTCTTT
NA	TRBV7-6	TRBJ2-3	NA	CASSLWNGADTQYF	TGTGCCAGCAGCTTATGGAACGGGGCAGATACGCAGTATTTT
NA	TRBV5-4	TRBJ2-1	TRBD2	CASSYRLAGALNEQFF	TGTGCCAGCAGCTATCGACTAGCGGGGGCCTTAAATGAGCAGTTCTTC
NA	TRBV6-5	TRBJ2-1	TRBD2	CASSYATSGGADVQFF	TGTGCCAGCAGTTACGCAACTAGCGGGGGGGCAGACGTTCAGTTCTTC
NA	TRBV12-2	TRBJ1-2	NA	CASRSPTPYRERLGYTF	TGTGCAAGTCGCTCACCTACCCCCTACAGGGAACGACTTGGCTACACCTTC
NA	TRBV3-1/TRBV3-2	TRBJ2-1	TRBD2	CASSLSGGLYNEQFF	TGTGCCAGCAGCCTTAGCGGGGGACTTTACAATGAGCAGTTCTTC
NA	TRBV19	TRBJ2-2	TRBD1	CASGYGTANTGELFF	TGTGCCAGTGGATACGGGACAGCGAACACCGGGGAGCTGTTTTTT
few	TRBV2	TRBJ1-3	NA	CASRGFISGNTIYF	TGTGCCAGCAGGGGCTTCATCTCTGGAAACACCATATATTTT
few	TRBV6-6	TRBJ2-1	TRBD1	CASSFPGQGNEQFF	TGTGCCAGCAGTTTTCCGGGACAGGGAAATGAGCAGTTCTTC